This passage covers 18 T cell receptor beta chains from one sample sequenced in a study of cytomegalovirus exposure and HLA in healthy donors. The PCR made use of 60 Vbeta and 13 Jbeta primers. The repertoire was sequenced with immunoSEQ multiplex PCR; TCRdb's copy has only in-frame clones and lacks some. The table records fewer than 200,000 clones, around 68% of them present only once. Material for sequencing was PBMCs. Receptor source: a woman aged 40 to 49 in good health and CMV-seropositive.

This chain's CDR3 is CASTTGVDTQYF. The DNA of the CDR3 is TGTGCCAGCACCACGGGGGTGGATACGCAGTATTTT. This chain joins TRBV2 and TRBJ2-3; weak D call: TRBD2 (6 bases). The CDR3 consists of 12 residues. Per germline, CDR1 SNHLY and CDR2 FYNNEI. V was cut by 7 bases and J by 6 bases, with 11 bases left in between.

The rearrangement joins TRBV28 to TRBJ1-2, with D possibly TRBD1 on 6 matching bases. The V gene's germline CDR1 is MDHEN and CDR2 SYDVKM. Trimming pared 11 bases from V and 8 bases from J, leaving 18 bases between. The CDR3 loop spans 12 amino acids. In nucleotides, the CDR3 is TGTGCCTCGGCCCGGGGGGCTGAGGGCTACACCTTC. The encoded protein is CASARGAEGYTF.

The chain carries TRBV6-5 and TRBJ2-7; D possibly corresponds to TRBD2 (6 bases). Germline V gene sequence: CDR1 MNHEY, CDR2 SVGAGI. Trimming cost V 5 bases and J 5 bases, with 13 bases left between them. The CDR3 is 13 amino acids. The CDR3 reads CASSEPGDDEQYF. CDR3 DNA sequence: TGTGCCAGCAGTGAACCGGGGGATGACGAGCAGTACTTC.

The rearrangement joins TRBV7-9 to TRBJ2-3; 14 bases match TRBD2. The CDR3 covers 18 residues. Trimming took 5 bases from V and 0 from J; bases not matched to a gene: 7. Germline values: CDR1 SEHNR, CDR2 FQNEAQ (reference sequence). The CDR3 DNA reads as TGTGCCAGCAGCCCTGGGACTAGCGGGAGTGGTAGCACAGATACGCAGTATTTT. This codes for CASSPGTSGSGSTDTQYF.

The chain joins TRBV7-2 to TRBJ2-5; D is unclear. Germline CDR1 and CDR2: SGHTA and FQGNSA. CDR3 length: 11 residues. V lost 3 bases to trimming and J lost 5 bases, with 4 bases between them. The DNA for the CDR3 is TGTGCCAGCAGCTTCATGGAGACCCAGTACTTC. This translates into CASSFMETQYF.

For the CDR3, the DNA is TGTGCCAGCAGCCCGCGACTAGCTTCCGGGGAGCTGTTTTTT. This translates into CASSPRLASGELFF. V usage is TRBV11-1 and J usage is TRBJ2-2; 7 bases fit TRBD2. Germline V lookup: CDR1 SGHAT, CDR2 FQDESV (reference sequence). This CDR3 comprises 14 residues. V was clipped by 5 bases and J by 6 bases; unmatched bases: 6.

The table lists this clone with a few counts. V gene TRBV4-1 combines with J gene TRBJ1-2, with D uncertain. V lost 1 base to trimming and J lost 6 bases, with 3 bases between them. CDR3 length: 11 residues. Germline V gene lookup returns CDR1 MGHRA and CDR2 YSYEKL. CDR3 loop: CASSQGDGYTF. The CDR3, as DNA: TGCGCCAGCAGCCAAGGAGATGGCTACACCTTC.

The chain uses TRBV4-3 and TRBJ2-7; 8 bases fit TRBD1. This CDR3 comprises 16 residues. V dropped 3 bases and J dropped 2; count of bases not matched to a gene: 9. CDR1 is LGHNA, CDR2 YSLEER, per germline. DNA for the CDR3: TGCGCCAGCAGCCACCAGAAGACAGGGGACCCCTACGAGCAGTACTTC. Amino acids: CASSHQKTGDPYEQYF.

The rearrangement uses TRBV6-1 and TRBJ2-2; D perhaps matches TRBD1 (5 bases). V was pared by 2 bases and J by 5 bases, with 9 bases between. The V gene's germline CDR1 is MNHNS and CDR2 SASEGT. This CDR3 contains 14 residues. The CDR3 nucleotides read TGTGCCAGCAGTGAACAGGGAAGGACCGGGGAGCTGTTTTTT. Its protein is CASSEQGRTGELFF.

The J gene is TRBJ2-3, the V gene TRBV6-4; 10 nucleotides match TRBD2. V lost 4 bases and J lost 0; bases outside the gene matches: 1. Germline V CDR1 and CDR2: MRHNA, SNTAGT. CDR3 length: 15 residues. CDR3 in amino acids: CASSVTSGSTDTQYF. The CDR3 DNA is TGTGCCAGCAGTGTGACTAGCGGGAGCACAGATACGCAGTATTTT.

This chain joins TRBV11-1 and TRBJ1-6; a weak D match, TRBD1 (5 bases). With 1 base removed from V and 10 bases from J, the gap between germline ends came to 11 bases. This CDR3 comprises 14 residues. The germline gives CDR1 SGHAT, CDR2 FQDESV (reference sequence). The CDR3 DNA reads as TGTGCCAGCAGCTTAGGACAGCTTAGCTCACCCCTCCACTTT. It encodes CASSLGQLSSPLHF.

The V call is TRBV11-2, the J call TRBJ2-1; 8 bases line up with TRBD2. J lost 1 base, V lost 3 bases, and 2 bases had no gene match. This CDR3 has 15 amino acids. Germline V CDR1 and CDR2: SGHAT, FQNNGV. The CDR3 nucleotides read TGTGCCAGCAGCTTCCGGGAGGGTTCCTACAATGAGCAGTTCTTC. Translated: CASSFREGSYNEQFF.

The sample holds a few counts of this clone. The chain uses TRBV6-5 and TRBJ2-5, with 12 bases that match TRBD2. V was pared by 7 bases and J by 5 bases, with 2 bases of the junction left unmatched. Germline values: CDR1 MNHEY, CDR2 SVGAGI. This CDR3 is 13 amino acids long. In DNA, the CDR3 is TGTGCCAGCACAACTAGCGGGAGGGAGACCCAGTACTTC. It specifies CASTTSGRETQYF.

J is TRBJ2-5 and V is TRBV5-1, with 7 positions matching TRBD2. Matching the DNA end better, TRBJ2-7 makes the J call doubtful. CDR1 is SGHRS, CDR2 YFSETQ, per germline. The CDR3 length is 15 residues. CDR3 in amino acids: CASSLGGGSSYEQYF. As DNA, the CDR3 is TGCGCCAGCAGCTTGGGGGGCGGGAGCTCCTACGAGCAGTACTTC.

This clone was seen a handful of times. This chain joins TRBV9 and TRBJ2-5; TRBD2 might be the D (5 bases). This CDR3 has 14 amino acids. The germline CDR1 and CDR2 sequences are SGDLS and YYNGEE. Trimming took 0 bases from V and 11 from J, leaving 17 bases between them. The CDR3 bases are TGTGCCAGCAGCGTAGACTGGATGGGTGGGGAGCAGTACTTC. Protein sequence: CASSVDWMGGEQYF.

This clone was found a few times. The rearrangement links TRBV5-1 to TRBJ2-3; a possible D gene is TRBD2 (6 bases). CDR3 length: 14 amino acids. Trimming removed 3 bases at V and 0 bases at J, with 8 bases between. Looked up from germline, CDR1 is SGHRS and CDR2 is YFSETQ. The CDR3: CASSWGTSTDTQYF. Written as DNA, the CDR3 is TGCGCCAGCAGCTGGGGGACTAGCACAGATACGCAGTATTTT.

This sequence joins TRBV15 and TRBJ1-4; D is ambiguous. V was trimmed by 0 bases and J by 2 bases, leaving 4 bases between them. Looked up from germline, CDR1 is LNHNV and CDR2 is YYDKDF (reference sequence). The CDR3 contains 14 residues. The CDR3 DNA sequence: TGTGCCACCAGCAGAGATAGCACTAATGAAAAACTGTTTTTT. The encoded protein is CATSRDSTNEKLFF.

This chain links TRBV19 with TRBJ1-1, with D maybe TRBD1 (6 bases). The V gene lost 11 bases and the J gene lost 10 bases, with 20 bases spanning the gap. CDR3 size: 12 residues. Germline CDR1 and CDR2: LNHDA and SQIVND (reference sequence). CDR3 amino acids: CAASGDPDVAFF. The CDR3 nucleotides are TGTGCCGCCTCAGGGGACCCCGATGTAGCTTTCTTT.